Here is one TCR beta chain with its context. This sample is part of a study of shared clonotypes between healthy human individuals. Study in general: Researchers assigned three CD4 naive, three CD4 memory, two CD8 naive and one CD8 memory plate to each donor.

The run depth of the assay was deep. The data were produced by immunoSEQ multiplex PCR, yet TCRdb's version contains in-frame clones alone and is incomplete. This table holds approximately 320,000 clones, around 72% found once. V was pared by 6 bases and J by 3 bases, with 15 bases between. The CDR3 is made up of 15 amino acids. Germline CDR1 reads KGHSY; CDR2 reads FQNENV. The sample was memory CD4+ T cells sorted from blood. The subset was: CD45RA-negative fraction. The sequence came from a man between 25 and 39 years old in good health. The rearrangement joins TRBV16 to TRBJ1-5; D is ambiguous. CDR3 amino acids: CASSPRPGDNQPQHF. CDR3 nucleotides: TGTGCCAGCAGTCCACGCCCCGGGGACAATCAGCCCCAGCATTTT.